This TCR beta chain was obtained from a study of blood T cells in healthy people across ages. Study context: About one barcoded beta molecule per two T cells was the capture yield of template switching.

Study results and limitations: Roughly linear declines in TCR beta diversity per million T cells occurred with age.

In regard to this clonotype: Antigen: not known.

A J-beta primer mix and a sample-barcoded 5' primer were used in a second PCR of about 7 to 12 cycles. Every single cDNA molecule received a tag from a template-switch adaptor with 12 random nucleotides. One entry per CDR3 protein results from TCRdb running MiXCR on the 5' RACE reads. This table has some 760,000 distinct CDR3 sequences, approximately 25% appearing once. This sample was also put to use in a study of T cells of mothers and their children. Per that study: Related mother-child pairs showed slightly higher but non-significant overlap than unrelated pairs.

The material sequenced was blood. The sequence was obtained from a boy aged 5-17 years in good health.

CDR3 DNA: TGTGCCAGCAGTTACTCGACAGGATACTCCTACGAGCAGTACTTC. Its translation is CASSYSTGYSYEQYF. This chain joins TRBV6-5 and TRBJ2-7; D is perhaps TRBD1 (6 bases). Looked up from germline, CDR1 is MNHEY and CDR2 is SVGAGI. The V gene lost 0 bases and the J gene lost 0 bases, with 9 bases spanning the gap. The CDR3 has 15 residues.